The subject of this entry is one T cell receptor beta chain. This entry is derived from a study of blood T cell repertoires in COVID-19. Study information: Sources were T cells, B-cell-depleted T cells, or PBMCs; the material itself was cDNA or gDNA.

This CDR3 is 15 amino acids long. With 6 bases removed from V and 0 bases from J, the gap between germline ends came to 13 bases. Clones were sequenced by immunoSEQ multiplex PCR, and TCRdb holds only the in-frame ones, with some missing. Of over 200,000 clones detected, nearly 90% appear once; the ten largest clones hold approximately 12%. Material: peripheral blood. The J gene is TRBJ2-3, the V gene TRBV23-1; D possibly corresponds to TRBD1 (6 bases). TRBV23-1 is marked as an open reading frame, function uncertain. The sequence was collected from a woman under 30 who had recovered from COVID-19. CDR3 residues: CASSLTGLSTDTQYF. The CDR3 nucleotides read TGCGCCAGCAGCCTAACAGGGCTTAGCACAGATACGCAGTATTTT.